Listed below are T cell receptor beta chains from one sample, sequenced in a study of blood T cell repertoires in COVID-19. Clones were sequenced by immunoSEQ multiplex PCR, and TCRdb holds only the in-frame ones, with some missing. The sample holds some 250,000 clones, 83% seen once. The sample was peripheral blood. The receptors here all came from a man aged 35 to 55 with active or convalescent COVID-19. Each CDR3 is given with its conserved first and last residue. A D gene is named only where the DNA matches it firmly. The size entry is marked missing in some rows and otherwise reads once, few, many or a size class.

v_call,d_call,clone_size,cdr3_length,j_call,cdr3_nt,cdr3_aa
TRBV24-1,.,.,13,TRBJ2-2,TGTGCCACCAGTACCCCAGGGGCCGGGGAGCTGTTTTTT,CATSTPGAGELFF
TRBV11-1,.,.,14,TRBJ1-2,TGTGCCAGCAGTGAGCTGGGGGCAGTCTATGGCTACACCTTC,CASSELGAVYGYTF
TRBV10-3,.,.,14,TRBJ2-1,TGTGCCAGCCAGGTGGAGGGCATCTACAATGAGCAGTTCTTC,CASQVEGIYNEQFF
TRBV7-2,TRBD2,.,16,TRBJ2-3,TGTGCCAGCAGCCCCGGTCAAGCGGGAGGGGCAGATACGCAGTATTTT,CASSPGQAGGADTQYF
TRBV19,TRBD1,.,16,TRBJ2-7,TGTGCCAGTAGTCCCGCCCGACAGGGGAGCTCCTACGAGCAGTACTTC,CASSPARQGSSYEQYF
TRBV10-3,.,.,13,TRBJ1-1,TGTGCCATCAGTTCAGGTTACGGTAATGAAGCTTTCTTT,CAISSGYGNEAFF
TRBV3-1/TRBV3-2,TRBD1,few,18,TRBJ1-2,TGTGCCAGCAGCCAAGTTCCGGGACAGGGGGACTCCGCCTATGGCTACACCTTC,CASSQVPGQGDSAYGYTF
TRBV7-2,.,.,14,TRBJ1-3,TGTGCCAGCGCGGTAGTGAGCTCTGGAAACACCATATATTTT,CASAVVSSGNTIYF
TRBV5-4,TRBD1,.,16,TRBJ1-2,TGTGCCAGCAGCTTGGGGGGACAGGCGACGACCTATGGCTACACCTTC,CASSLGGQATTYGYTF
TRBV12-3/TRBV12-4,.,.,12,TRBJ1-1,TGTGCCAGCAGTTTGGGGAGGCCTGAAGCTTTCTTT,CASSLGRPEAFF
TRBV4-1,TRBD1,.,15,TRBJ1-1,TGCGCCAGCAGCCAAGTTGGGACAGTGAACACTGAAGCTTTCTTT,CASSQVGTVNTEAFF
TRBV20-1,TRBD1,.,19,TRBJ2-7,TGCAGTGCTAGTCGACCGGGACAGGGGGCAACTCTCCGTCTGGACGAGCAGTACTTC,CSASRPGQGATLRLDEQYF
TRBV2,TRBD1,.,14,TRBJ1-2,TGTGCCAGCAGTGAACAGGGGGCTAACTATGGCTACATCTTC,CASSEQGANYGYIF
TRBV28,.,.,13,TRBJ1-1,TGTGCCAGCAAATGGACTCAGCCTTCTGAAGCTTTCTTT,CASKWTQPSEAFF
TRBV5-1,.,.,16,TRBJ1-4,TGCGCCAGCAGCTTGGCCGGGGGGACAACTAATGAAAAACTGTTTTTT,CASSLAGGTTNEKLFF
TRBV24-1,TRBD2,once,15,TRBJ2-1,TGTGCCACCAGTGAGAGAGCGGGAGGCATTGGTGAGCAGTTCTTC,CATSERAGGIGEQFF
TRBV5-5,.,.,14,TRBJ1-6,TGTGCCAGCAGCTTACTAACAAGCCCAAGTCCCCTCCACTTT,CASSLLTSPSPLHF
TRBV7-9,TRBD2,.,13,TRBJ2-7,TGTGCCAGCACCCTAGCGGGGCCGTACGAGCAGTACTTC,CASTLAGPYEQYF
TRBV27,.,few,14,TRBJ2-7,TGTGCCAGCAGTTTAGAGACAGGAGGCTACGAGCAGTACTTC,CASSLETGGYEQYF
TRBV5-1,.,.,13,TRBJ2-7,TGCGCCAGCAGCTCGACAGACTCCTACGAGCAGTACTTC,CASSSTDSYEQYF
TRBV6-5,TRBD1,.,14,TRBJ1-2,TGTGCCAGCAGTTCGCAGGGGGACCGGGTAGGCTACACCTTC,CASSSQGDRVGYTF
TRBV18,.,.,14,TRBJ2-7,TGTGCCAGCTCACTCCGGACAGCAGGCCACGAGCAGTACTTC,CASSLRTAGHEQYF
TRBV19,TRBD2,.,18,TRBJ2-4,TGTGCCAGTAGTATCATCACGGGGCCTAGCGGGACCAAAAACATTCAGTACTTC,CASSIITGPSGTKNIQYF
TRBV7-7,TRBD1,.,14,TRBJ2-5,TGTGCTAGCAGCCCGGGACAGGGGAGAGAGACCCAGTACTTC,CASSPGQGRETQYF
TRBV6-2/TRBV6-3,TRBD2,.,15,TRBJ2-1,TGTGCCAGCAGTCACACTAGCGGGAGGGCCAATGAGCAGTTCTTC,CASSHTSGRANEQFF
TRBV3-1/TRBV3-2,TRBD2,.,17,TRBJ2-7,TGTGCCAGCAGCCAAGTTTTCTTGAGCGGGAGGCCCCACGAGCAGTACTTC,CASSQVFLSGRPHEQYF
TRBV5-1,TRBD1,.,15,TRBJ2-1,TGCGCCAGCAGATCCGGGACAGCCTACAACAATGAGCAGTTCTTC,CASRSGTAYNNEQFF
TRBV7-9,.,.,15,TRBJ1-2,TGTGCCAGCAGCTTCATCGTAGATGCTAACTATGGCTACACCTTC,CASSFIVDANYGYTF
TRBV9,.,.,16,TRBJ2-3,TGTGCCAGCAGCGTTTCTCCGGGGGATAGCACAGATACGCAGTATTTT,CASSVSPGDSTDTQYF
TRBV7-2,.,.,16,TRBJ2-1,TGTGCCAGCAGCTTGGAGGGGGACAGCTCCTACAATGAGCAGTTCTTC,CASSLEGDSSYNEQFF
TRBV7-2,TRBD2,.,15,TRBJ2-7,TGTGCCAGCAGCTTGGGACTAGCGGGGGTCTACGAGCAGTACTTC,CASSLGLAGVYEQYF
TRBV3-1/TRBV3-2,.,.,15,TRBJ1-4,TGTGCCAGCAGCCAAATGCAGGGGAAACATGAAAAACTGTTTTTT,CASSQMQGKHEKLFF
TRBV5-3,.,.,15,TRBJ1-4,TGTGCCAGAAGCCTGGCTGGCACAACTAATGAAAAACTGTTTTTT,CARSLAGTTNEKLFF
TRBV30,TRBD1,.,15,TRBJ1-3,TGTGCCTGGCATACAGGGGTAAGCTCTGGAAACACCATATATTTT,CAWHTGVSSGNTIYF
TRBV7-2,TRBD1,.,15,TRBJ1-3,TGTGCCAGCAGCTTTGACAGGGGATCCGGAAACACCATATATTTT,CASSFDRGSGNTIYF
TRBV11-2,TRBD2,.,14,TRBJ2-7,TGTGCCAGCAGCGGGTGGGACTACTCCTACGAGCAGTACTTC,CASSGWDYSYEQYF
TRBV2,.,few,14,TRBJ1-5,TGTGCCAGCTCCCTTGGAGGGGCTAAGCAGCCCCAGCATTTT,CASSLGGAKQPQHF
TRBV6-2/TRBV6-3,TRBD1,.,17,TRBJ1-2,TGTGCCAGCAGTTACAACCCCGGGACAGGAGTTAACTATGGCTACACCTTC,CASSYNPGTGVNYGYTF
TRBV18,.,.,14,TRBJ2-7,TGTGCCAGCTCACCGCAGGGGATTACCTACGAGCAGTACTTC,CASSPQGITYEQYF
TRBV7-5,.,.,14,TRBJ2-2,TGTGTCAGAAGCCGACCCACAGGGTTGGGGGAGCTGTTTTTT,CVRSRPTGLGELFF
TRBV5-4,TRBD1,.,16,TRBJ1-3,TGTGCCAGCAGCTCCGGGACAGGGCGGACTGGAAACACCATATATTTT,CASSSGTGRTGNTIYF
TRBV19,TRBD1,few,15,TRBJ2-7,TGTGCCAGTAAAGGGACAGGAGAACAATCCTACGAGCAGTACTTC,CASKGTGEQSYEQYF
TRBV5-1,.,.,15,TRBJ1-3,TGCGCCAGCAGCTTGGATGGGGCCCCCGAAGACACCATATATTTT,CASSLDGAPEDTIYF
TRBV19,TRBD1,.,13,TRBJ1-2,TGTGCCAGTAGTATTGGACAGGGACATGGCTACACCTTC,CASSIGQGHGYTF
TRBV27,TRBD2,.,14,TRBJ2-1,TGTGCCAGCACTAGCGGTTCCTTATACAATGAGCAGTTCTTC,CASTSGSLYNEQFF